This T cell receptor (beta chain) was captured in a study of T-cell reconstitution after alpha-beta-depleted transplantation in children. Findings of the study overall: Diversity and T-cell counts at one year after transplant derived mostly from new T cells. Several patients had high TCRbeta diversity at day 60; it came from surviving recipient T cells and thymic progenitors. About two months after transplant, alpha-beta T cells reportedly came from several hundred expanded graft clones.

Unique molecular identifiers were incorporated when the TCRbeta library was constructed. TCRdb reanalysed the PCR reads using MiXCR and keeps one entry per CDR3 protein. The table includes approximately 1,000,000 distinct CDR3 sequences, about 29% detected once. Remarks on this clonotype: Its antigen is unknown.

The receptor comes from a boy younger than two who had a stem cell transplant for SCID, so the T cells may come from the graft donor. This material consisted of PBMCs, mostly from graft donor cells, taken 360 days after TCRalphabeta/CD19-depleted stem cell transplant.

CDR3 region: CASSQGAWAGANTGELFF. As DNA, the CDR3 is TGCGCCAGCAGCCAGGGGGCTTGGGCGGGGGCTAACACCGGGGAGCTGTTTTTT. The chain is built from TRBV4-3 and TRBJ2-2; tentatively, D is TRBD2 (7 bases). The CDR3 extends over 18 amino acids. V was cut by 3 bases and J by 2 bases, with 19 bases left in between. Germline CDR1 reads LGHNA; CDR2 reads YSLEER.